This T cell receptor (beta chain) was profiled in a study of T cells after posttransplantation cyclophosphamide. Repertoires were generated with immunoSEQ multiplex PCR, while TCRdb's copy carries only in-frame clones and drops some. The table lists about 16,000 clones, roughly 93% of them singletons. J was trimmed by 3 bases and V by 3 bases; bases with no gene match: 3. The V gene's germline CDR1 is SGHRS and CDR2 YFSETQ. This CDR3 comprises 14 residues. Cyclophosphamide on days +3 and +4 followed busulfan-fludarabine conditioning and a marrow graft. This receptor was identified in a male patient aged 55-69 years who received an allogeneic stem cell transplant from a related donor and was CMV-positive. Some T cells may be supplied by the graft donor. This chain joins TRBV5-1 and TRBJ1-5; 7 bases line up with TRBD1. Sequencing was performed on CD4+ T cells sorted from blood, taken after allogeneic stem cell transplant with posttransplant cyclophosphamide. The CDR3 protein is CASSYGTDNQPQHF. For the CDR3, the DNA is TGCGCCAGCAGCTACGGGACAGACAATCAGCCCCAGCATTTT.